Each of the 10 T cell receptor beta chains below was sequenced from the same sample in a study of control samples from healthy donors and cancer patients. The table came from immunoSEQ multiplex PCR; TCRdb's copy has only in-frame clones and leaves some out. This repertoire shows tens of thousands of clones, around 85% found once; its top ten account for 38%. Sequencing was carried out using PBMCs. These receptors all stem from a man aged 70-80 years with lung cancer.

The genes are TRBV7-2 and TRBJ2-7; the D gene is possibly TRBD1 (6 bases). CDR3 length equals 15 residues. Germline CDR1 SGHTA, CDR2 FQGNSA. Trimming pared 0 bases from V and 1 base from J, leaving 10 bases between. The CDR3 spells CASSLAPQGSYEQYF. The CDR3 coding sequence is TGTGCCAGCAGCTTAGCCCCGCAGGGGTCCTACGAGCAGTACTTC.

The rearrangement links TRBV28 to TRBJ2-2; 7 nucleotides agree with TRBD2. Looked up from germline, CDR1 is MDHEN and CDR2 is SYDVKM. CDR3 length: 15 residues. J gave up 7 bases and V 7 bases, and 12 bases lay outside the gene matches. CDR3 loop: CASTGGGLGIGELFF. The DNA of the CDR3 is TGTGCCAGCACTGGCGGGGGATTAGGGATCGGGGAGCTGTTTTTT.

V is TRBV5-3 and J is TRBJ2-7, with D unresolved. TRBV5-3 carries the ORF label, with uncertain function. The V gene lost 0 bases and the J gene lost 3 bases, with 7 bases spanning the gap. The CDR3 consists of 13 residues. CDR3 residues: CARSLDGLYEQYF. The CDR3 nucleotides are TGTGCCAGAAGCTTGGATGGGCTCTACGAGCAGTACTTC.

This chain connects TRBV6-5 to TRBJ1-6; 9 bases match TRBD1. Germline V gene lookup returns CDR1 MNHEY and CDR2 SVGAGI. Trimming removed 10 bases from V and 11 bases from J; junction bases left unmatched: 9. This CDR3 comprises 13 residues. DNA for the CDR3: TGTGCCATCGAGGACAGGGGTCGGACACCCCTCCACTTT. This gives the protein CAIEDRGRTPLHF.

The chain couples TRBV18 to TRBJ2-7; perhaps TRBD2 as D (6 bases). Trimming left V 4 bases short and J 4 bases short, with 11 bases between. CDR1 KGHSH and CDR2 LQKENI come from the germline V gene. The CDR3 length is 13 residues. In DNA, the CDR3 is TGTGCCAGCTCACGAGGACTAAATTACGAGCAGTACTTC. It translates to CASSRGLNYEQYF.

The chain combines TRBV19 with TRBJ1-5; D not certain. The CDR3 is 15 amino acids. V lost 3 bases and J lost 3, with 12 bases in between. The germline V gene encodes CDR1 LNHDA and CDR2 SQIVND (reference sequence). The CDR3 loop is CASSIPRHPNQPQHF. DNA for the CDR3: TGTGCCAGTAGTATCCCGAGACATCCCAATCAGCCCCAGCATTTT.

J is TRBJ2-7 and V is TRBV5-1, with TRBD1 matching over 7 bases. The CDR3 runs 12 residues. Per the germline V gene, CDR1 is SGHRS and CDR2 is YFSETQ. J lost 0 bases, V lost 7 bases, and 1 base had no gene match. As DNA, the CDR3 is TGCGCCAGCCGGGACAGCTCCTACGAGCAGTACTTC. Translated, it gives CASRDSSYEQYF.

A few counts support this clone. The sample holds other DNA sequences that translate to the same CDR3. The V gene is TRBV3-1 (or the pseudogene TRBV3-2), the J gene TRBJ2-7; D call uncertain. The CDR3 sequence is 15 residues long. Germline CDR1 LGHDT, CDR2 YNNKEL (reference sequence). Trimming removed 0 bases at V and 0 bases at J, with 9 bases between. CDR3 nucleotides: TGTGCCAGCAGCCAAGATGCTGGATACTCCTACGAGCAGTACTTC. Its protein product is CASSQDAGYSYEQYF.

This clone was detected once. J is TRBJ2-7 and V is TRBV6-4; 8 bases map to TRBD1. J gave up 6 bases and V 3 bases, and 4 bases lay outside the gene matches. Germline V lookup: CDR1 MRHNA, CDR2 SNTAGT. This CDR3 comprises 13 residues. CDR3 nucleotide sequence: TGTGCCAGCAGTGAACAACAGGGGGGCGAGCAGTACTTC. Translated, it gives CASSEQQGGEQYF.

V usage is TRBV7-2 and J usage is TRBJ1-4; TRBD1 matches 10 bases. The J segment lost 7 bases and the V segment lost 8 bases, leaving 10 bases of the junction unmatched. Germline lookup yields CDR1 SGHTA and CDR2 FQGNSA. CDR3 length equals 15 residues. The CDR3 DNA reads as TGTGCCAGCGGCCGGGACAGGGGAACTTTTGAAAAACTGTTTTTT. Translation gives CASGRDRGTFEKLFF.